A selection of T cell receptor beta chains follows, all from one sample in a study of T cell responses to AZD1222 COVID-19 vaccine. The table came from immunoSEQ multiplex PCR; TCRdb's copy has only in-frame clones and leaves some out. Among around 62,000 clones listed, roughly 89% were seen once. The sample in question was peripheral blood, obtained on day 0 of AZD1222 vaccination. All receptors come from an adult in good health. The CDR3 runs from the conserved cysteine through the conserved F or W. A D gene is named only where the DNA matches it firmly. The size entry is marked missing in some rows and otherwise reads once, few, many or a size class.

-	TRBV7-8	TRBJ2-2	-	CASRNRIPQINTGELFF	TGTGCCAGCAGAAACAGGATTCCTCAAATAAACACCGGGGAGCTGTTTTTT
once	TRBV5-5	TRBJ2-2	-	CASSKGIGTGELFF	TGTGCCAGCAGCAAGGGGATAGGCACCGGGGAGCTGTTTTTT
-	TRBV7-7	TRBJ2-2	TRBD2	CASSGLAANTGELFF	TGTGCCAGCAGCGGACTAGCGGCAAACACCGGGGAGCTGTTTTTT
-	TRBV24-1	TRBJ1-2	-	CATSDTNRAYGYTF	TGTGCCACCAGTGATACGAACAGAGCCTATGGCTACACCTTC
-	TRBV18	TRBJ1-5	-	CASSPGGGQPQHF	TGTGCCAGCTCACCAGGGGGGGGACAGCCCCAGCATTTT
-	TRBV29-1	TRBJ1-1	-	CSVGEGVGTEAFF	TGCAGCGTTGGGGAGGGTGTTGGCACTGAAGCTTTCTTT
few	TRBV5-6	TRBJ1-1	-	CASSSTMNTEAFF	TGTGCCAGCAGCTCGACAATGAACACTGAAGCTTTCTTT
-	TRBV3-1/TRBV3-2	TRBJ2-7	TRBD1	CASSPGAPGQVFDEQYF	TGTGCCAGCAGCCCTGGCGCTCCGGGACAGGTATTCGACGAGCAGTACTTC
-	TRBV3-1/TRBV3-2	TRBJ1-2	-	CASSQAVTSNYGYTF	TGTGCCAGCAGCCAGGCTGTAACGTCTAACTATGGCTACACCTTC
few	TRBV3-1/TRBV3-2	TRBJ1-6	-	CASSQGSRIRF	TGTGCCAGCAGCCAAGGGTCACGGATCCGCTTT
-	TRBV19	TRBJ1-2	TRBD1	CASSMTGNYGYTF	TGTGCCAGTAGTATGACAGGGAACTATGGCTACACCTTC
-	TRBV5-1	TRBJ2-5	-	CASREGGLEETQYF	TGCGCCAGCCGCGAGGGCGGGCTCGAGGAGACCCAGTACTTC
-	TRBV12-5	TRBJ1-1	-	CASGLEPGTEAFF	TGTGCTAGTGGTTTGGAACCGGGTACTGAAGCTTTCTTT
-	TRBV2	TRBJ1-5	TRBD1	CASSEGTGYNQPQHF	TGTGCCAGCAGTGAAGGGACAGGTTACAATCAGCCCCAGCATTTT
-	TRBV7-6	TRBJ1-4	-	CASSTRDGRNEKLFF	TGTGCCAGCTCCACAAGGGACGGACGTAATGAAAAACTGTTTTTT
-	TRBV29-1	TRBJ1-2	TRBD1	CSVPSGQGYGYTF	TGCAGCGTTCCCTCGGGACAGGGCTATGGCTACACCTTC
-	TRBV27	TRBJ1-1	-	CASSLLAGVANTEAFF	TGTGCCAGCAGTTTATTGGCAGGGGTAGCGAACACTGAAGCTTTCTTT